These 25 T cell receptor beta chains originate from one sample sequenced in a study of blood T cell repertoires in COVID-19. Data came from immunoSEQ multiplex PCR; TCRdb stores just in-frame clones and leaves some out. In the table there are around 130,000 clones, roughly four fifths of which are singletons. Input material: PBMCs or T cells enriched from blood (not recorded which). All receptors derive from a man aged 35 to 55 with acute COVID-19.

On this clone: Other nucleotide sequences from this sample produce the same CDR3. V and J are TRBV11-3 and TRBJ2-5; tentatively, D is TRBD2 (5 bases). V lost 5 bases and J 2 bases, leaving 9 bases between the germline ends. In germline, CDR1 is SGHNT, CDR2 YENEEA. The CDR3 covers 13 residues. The CDR3 region has the DNA TGTGCCAGCAGCCTCGGGGATCAAGAGACCCAGTACTTC. It is translated as CASSLGDQETQYF.

V is TRBV11-3 and J is TRBJ2-1; the D is unclear. The CDR3 contains 14 residues. Per germline, CDR1 SGHNT and CDR2 YENEEA. V was clipped by 5 bases and J by 6 bases, with 14 bases between them. The CDR3 DNA reads as TGTGCCAGCAGCCCGAGGTGGATGAGCAATGAGCAGTTCTTC. This gives the protein CASSPRWMSNEQFF.

The chain carries TRBV2 and TRBJ1-6, with unresolved D. V lost 5 bases and J 11 bases, leaving 13 bases between the germline ends. Germline values: CDR1 SNHLY, CDR2 FYNNEI. The CDR3 loop spans 13 amino acids. The CDR3 protein is CASSTGPSAPLHF. The DNA of the CDR3 is TGTGCCAGCAGTACGGGTCCTTCGGCACCCCTCCACTTT. The variable domain in full, completed from reference TRBV2 and TRBJ1-6, reads EPEVTQTPSHQVTQMGQEVILRCVPISNHLYFYWYRQILGQKVEFLVSFYNNEISEKSEIFDDQFSVERPDGSNFTLKIRSTKLEDSAMYFCASSTGPSAPLHFGNGTRLTVT.

The V and J genes are TRBV5-1 and TRBJ2-2; D ambiguous. Germline CDR1 is SGHRS and CDR2 is YFSETQ. This CDR3 is built from 14 residues. V dropped 6 bases and J dropped 1 base, with 10 bases sitting between them. Here the CDR3 DNA reads TGCGCCAGCACGAGGAGCGAGAACACCGGGGAGCTGTTTTTT. Its protein is CASTRSENTGELFF. Full variable domain (remainder filled in from reference TRBV5-1 and TRBJ2-2): KAGVTQTPRYLIKTRGQQVTLSCSPISGHRSVSWYQQTPGQGLQFLFEYFSETQRNKGNFPGRFSGRQFSNSRSEMNVSTLELGDSALYLCASTRSENTGELFFGEGSRLTVL.

This clone occurred a few times. The chain carries TRBV28 and TRBJ1-4, with TRBD1 identical over 7 bases. The ends lost 6 bases at V and 8 bases at J; junction bases unmatched: 9. CDR3 size: 14 residues. Germline V gives CDR1 MDHEN, CDR2 SYDVKM. In DNA form, the CDR3 reads TGTGCCAGCAGCAGACAGGGATTGAGAGAAAAACTGTTTTTT. Amino acids: CASSRQGLREKLFF.

The V gene is TRBV19, the J gene TRBJ1-4; the D gene is possibly TRBD1 (5 bases). This CDR3 comprises 14 residues. Germline V gene lookup returns CDR1 LNHDA and CDR2 SQIVND (reference sequence). Trimming removed 5 bases at V and 0 bases at J, with 7 bases between. Here the CDR3 reads CASSSGSTNEKLFF. The CDR3 DNA sequence: TGTGCCAGTAGTTCAGGGTCAACTAATGAAAAACTGTTTTTT.

This clone has more than one count but fewer than ten. V is TRBV6-5 and J is TRBJ2-4, with D possibly being TRBD2 (5 bases). Germline CDR1 is MNHEY and CDR2 is SVGAGI. Trimming removed 4 bases from V and 2 bases from J, with 6 bases in between. The CDR3 runs 13 residues. CDR3 DNA sequence: TGTGCCAGCAGTTTCGGGACCAAAAACATTCAGTACTTC. The encoded protein is CASSFGTKNIQYF.

The chain combines TRBV7-3 with TRBJ2-7, with TRBD2 matching over 12 bases. This CDR3 comprises 13 residues. The germline V gene has CDR1 SGHTA and CDR2 FQGTGA. Losses at the gene ends were 5 bases for V and 11 bases for J; bases not matched to a gene: 7. The CDR3 spells CASSLLAGGPKYF. For the CDR3, the DNA is TGTGCCAGCAGCCTCCTAGCGGGGGGGCCGAAGTACTTC.

CDR3 bases: TGTGCCAGCAGCTTTTCCCAGCAGGTTGAGCAGTTCTTC. Its translation is CASSFSQQVEQFF. The V and J genes are TRBV7-2 and TRBJ2-1; D is uncertain. The CDR3 loop spans 13 amino acids. V lost 3 bases and J 9 bases, leaving 12 bases between the germline ends. Germline lookup yields CDR1 SGHTA and CDR2 FQGNSA. Variable domain in full (rest from reference TRBV7-2 and TRBJ2-1): GAGVSQSPSNKVTEKGKDVELRCDPISGHTALYWYRQSLGQGLEFLIYFQGNSAPDKSGLPSDRFSAERTGGSVSTLTIQRTQQEDSAVYLCASSFSQQVEQFFGPGTRLTVL.

J is TRBJ2-1 and V is TRBV27; perhaps TRBD2 as D (6 bases). The CDR3 covers 15 residues. Trimming left V 5 bases short and J 8 bases short, with 19 bases between. CDR1 MNHEY and CDR2 SMNVEV come from the germline V gene (reference sequence). The CDR3 DNA is TGTGCCAGCAGTCCCCCGGGACTTGGTACATATGAGCAGTTCTTC. It yields the protein CASSPPGLGTYEQFF.

The table lists this clone with a few counts. The chain is built from TRBV7-9 and TRBJ1-5; TRBD1 matches at 7 bases. The CDR3 runs 14 residues. CDR1 and CDR2 (germline): SEHNR, FQNEAQ (reference sequence). With 5 bases clipped from V and 2 bases from J, the junction kept 3 bases outside the gene matches. The CDR3 spells CASSDDRGNQPQHF. The CDR3 region has the DNA TGTGCCAGCAGCGACGACAGGGGCAATCAGCCCCAGCATTTT.

The chain recombines TRBV20-1 with TRBJ1-4, with D hard to call. CDR3 length equals 11 residues. From germline, CDR1 is DFQATT and CDR2 SNEGSKA (reference sequence). V lost 3 bases to trimming and J lost 12 bases, with 11 bases between them. Here the CDR3 reads CSARGPGELFF. The CDR3 DNA is TGCAGTGCTAGGGGCCCCGGGGAACTGTTTTTT.

The chain recombines TRBV6-5 with TRBJ1-6, with 7 bases fitting TRBD1. The CDR3 is 14 amino acids. The V and J ends lost 5 bases and 10 bases, in that order; junction bases with no gene match: 8. Germline V gene lookup returns CDR1 MNHEY and CDR2 SVGAGI. The CDR3 reads CASSQTGSWSPLHF. In DNA, the CDR3 is TGTGCCAGCAGTCAGACAGGGTCTTGGTCACCCCTCCACTTT.

The sample holds a few counts of this clone. This chain uses TRBV11-2 with TRBJ2-3; no clear D. From germline, CDR1 is SGHAT and CDR2 FQNNGV. The V end was cut by 1 base, the J end by 10 bases, with 6 bases between. This CDR3 spans 11 amino acids. CDR3 bases: TGTGCCAGCAGCTTAGCCCAGGCGCAGTATTTT. Protein: CASSLAQAQYF.

To note about this clone: Being one base from a much bigger clone, this may be a read error. The V and J genes are TRBV7-2 and TRBJ1-2; 7 bases map to TRBD1. V dropped 6 bases and J dropped 7; count of bases not matched to a gene: 8. The CDR3 consists of 13 residues. Germline V gene lookup returns CDR1 SGHTA and CDR2 FQGNSA. The CDR3 loop is CASSFRQGGGYTF. The CDR3 nucleotides are TGTGCCAGCAGTTTTCGACAGGGTGGTGGCTACACCTTC.

J is TRBJ2-7 and V is TRBV27; TRBD2 is a possible D gene (6 bases). Trimming shortened V by 2 bases and J by 6 bases, and 11 bases separated the two germline ends. CDR3 length: 13 residues. Per germline, CDR1 MNHEY and CDR2 SMNVEV (reference sequence). The CDR3 loop reads CASSLTGEGEQYF. The CDR3 DNA reads TGTGCCAGCAGTTTAACGGGAGAGGGCGAGCAGTACTTC.

This clone turned up a few times. The chain combines TRBV5-8 with TRBJ2-2; 15 bases line up with TRBD2. Losses at the gene ends were 6 bases for V and 4 bases for J; bases not matched to a gene: 7. Germline lookup yields CDR1 SGHTS and CDR2 YDEGEE. The CDR3 consists of 17 residues. The CDR3, as DNA: TGTGCCAGCACCCTGGGGACTAGCGGGAGGATCACCGGGGAGCTGTTTTTT. Protein: CASTLGTSGRITGELFF.

The chain employs TRBV30 and TRBJ1-5; D possibly corresponds to TRBD1 (6 bases). This CDR3 is built from 16 residues. Germline V gene data show CDR1 as GTSNPN and CDR2 as SVGIG (reference sequence). Deletions cut 0 bases from V and 0 bases from J, with 12 bases between. The CDR3 spells CAWSVGRGYSNQPQHF. CDR3 sequence (DNA): TGTGCCTGGAGTGTGGGCAGGGGTTATAGCAATCAGCCCCAGCATTTT.

This chain connects TRBV7-2 to TRBJ2-3, with 10 bases aligning to TRBD2. CDR1 is SGHTA, CDR2 FQGNSA, per germline. CDR3 length: 15 residues. Losses at the gene ends were 1 base for V and 3 bases for J; bases not matched to a gene: 1. CDR3 bases: TGTGCCAGCAGCTTAGGAGCGGGAGGGACAGATACGCAGTATTTT. It is translated as CASSLGAGGTDTQYF.

The chain joins TRBV9 to TRBJ1-1; the D gene is possibly TRBD1 (5 bases). The germline CDR1 and CDR2 sequences are SGDLS and YYNGEE. This CDR3 is 18 amino acids long. Trimming removed 4 bases at V and 0 bases at J, with 22 bases between. The CDR3 DNA sequence: TGTGCCAGCAGCTTAAATATGGGAGGGGACCAAGTGAACACTGAAGCTTTCTTT. It specifies CASSLNMGGDQVNTEAFF.

The chain links TRBV2 to TRBJ1-2; D ambiguous. The germline gives CDR1 SNHLY, CDR2 FYNNEI. Deletions cut 8 bases from V and 6 bases from J, with 13 bases between. This CDR3 spans 12 amino acids. The CDR3 coding sequence is TGTGCCAGCGGCTCGACTCTGAATGGCTACACCTTC. Encoded protein: CASGSTLNGYTF.

The V call is TRBV7-9, the J call TRBJ2-3; 7 nucleotides line up with TRBD1. CDR3 length: 14 amino acids. Germline V lookup: CDR1 SEHNR, CDR2 FQNEAQ (reference sequence). The trim removed 2 bases at V and 4 bases at J, leaving 3 bases unmatched. The CDR3 DNA reads TGTGCCAGCAGCTTAATAGGGGGCGCAGATACGCAGTATTTT. This translates into CASSLIGGADTQYF.

This clone was found once. The rearrangement joins TRBV5-5 to TRBJ1-1; 7 nucleotides line up with TRBD1. V shed 4 bases and J 5 bases; nucleotides not matched to a gene: 11. This CDR3 contains 15 residues. Germline V gene data show CDR1 as SGHKS and CDR2 as YYEKEE (reference sequence). The CDR3 sequence is CASSLGQVEGTEAFF. As DNA, the CDR3 is TGTGCCAGCAGCCTCGGACAGGTCGAGGGTACTGAAGCTTTCTTT.

The chain carries TRBV7-9 and TRBJ2-7; D uncertain. This CDR3 spans 15 amino acids. Trimming left V 0 bases short and J 4 bases short, with 13 bases between. Germline-derived CDR1 and CDR2 are SEHNR and FQNEAQ (reference sequence). CDR3 nucleotide sequence: TGTGCCAGCAGCTTAGCCCCAGGTTACGAATACGAGCAGTACTTC. Its protein is CASSLAPGYEYEQYF.

The V and J genes are TRBV15 and TRBJ1-4; D might be TRBD1 (5 bases). The CDR3 consists of 14 residues. The V and J ends lost 3 bases and 1 base respectively, with 6 bases between them. The germline CDR1 and CDR2 sequences are LNHNV and YYDKDF (reference sequence). Here the CDR3 DNA reads TGTGCCACCAGCAGCGGGGGAACTAATGAAAAACTGTTTTTT. It specifies CATSSGGTNEKLFF. Together with reference TRBV15 and TRBJ1-4, the CDR3 gives the full variable domain: DAMVIQNPRYQVTQFGKPVTLSCSQTLNHNVMYWYQQKSSQAPKLLFHYYDKDFNNEADTPDNFQSRRPNTSFCFLDIRSPGLGDTAMYLCATSSGGTNEKLFFGSGTQLSVL.